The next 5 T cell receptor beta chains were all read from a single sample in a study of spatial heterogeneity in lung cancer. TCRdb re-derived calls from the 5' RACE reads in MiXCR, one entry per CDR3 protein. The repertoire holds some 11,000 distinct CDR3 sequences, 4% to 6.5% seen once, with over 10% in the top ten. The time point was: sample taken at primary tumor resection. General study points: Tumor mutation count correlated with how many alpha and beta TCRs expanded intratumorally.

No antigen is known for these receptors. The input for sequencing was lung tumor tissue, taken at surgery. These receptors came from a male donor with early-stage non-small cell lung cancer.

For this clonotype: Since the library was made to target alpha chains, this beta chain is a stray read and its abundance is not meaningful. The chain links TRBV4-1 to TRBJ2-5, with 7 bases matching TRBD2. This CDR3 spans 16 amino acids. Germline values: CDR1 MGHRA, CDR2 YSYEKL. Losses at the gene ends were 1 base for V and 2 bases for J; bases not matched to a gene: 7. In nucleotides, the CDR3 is TGCGCCAGCAGCCAAGGAAAACTAGCGATACAAGAGACCCAGTACTTC. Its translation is CASSQGKLAIQETQYF.

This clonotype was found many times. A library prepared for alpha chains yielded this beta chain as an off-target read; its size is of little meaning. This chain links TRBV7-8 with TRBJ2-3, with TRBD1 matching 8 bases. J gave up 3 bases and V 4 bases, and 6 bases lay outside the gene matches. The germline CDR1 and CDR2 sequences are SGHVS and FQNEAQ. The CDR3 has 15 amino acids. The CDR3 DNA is TGTGCCAGCAGCTCCGACAGGGGCGTAACAGATACGCAGTATTTT. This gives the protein CASSSDRGVTDTQYF.

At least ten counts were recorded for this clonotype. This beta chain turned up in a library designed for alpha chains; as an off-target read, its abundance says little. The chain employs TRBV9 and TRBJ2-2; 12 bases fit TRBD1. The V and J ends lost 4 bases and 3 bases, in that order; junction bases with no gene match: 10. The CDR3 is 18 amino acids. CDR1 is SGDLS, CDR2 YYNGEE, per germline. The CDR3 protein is CASSSVRDRGLDTGELFF. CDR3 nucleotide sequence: TGTGCCAGCAGCTCAGTGAGGGACAGGGGGCTCGACACCGGGGAGCTGTTTTTT.

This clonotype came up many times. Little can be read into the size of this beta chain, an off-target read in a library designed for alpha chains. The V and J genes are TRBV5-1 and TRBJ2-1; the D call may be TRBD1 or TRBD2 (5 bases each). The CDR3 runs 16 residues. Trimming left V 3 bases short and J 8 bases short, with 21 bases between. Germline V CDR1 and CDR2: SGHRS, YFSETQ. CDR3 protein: CASSSGSDWGRDEQFF. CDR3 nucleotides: TGCGCCAGCAGCTCAGGTTCGGACTGGGGGAGAGATGAGCAGTTCTTC. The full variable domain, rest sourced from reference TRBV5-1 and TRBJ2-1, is KAGVTQTPRYLIKTRGQQVTLSCSPISGHRSVSWYQQTPGQGLQFLFEYFSETQRNKGNFPGRFSGRQFSNSRSEMNVSTLELGDSALYLCASSSGSDWGRDEQFFGPGTRLTVL.

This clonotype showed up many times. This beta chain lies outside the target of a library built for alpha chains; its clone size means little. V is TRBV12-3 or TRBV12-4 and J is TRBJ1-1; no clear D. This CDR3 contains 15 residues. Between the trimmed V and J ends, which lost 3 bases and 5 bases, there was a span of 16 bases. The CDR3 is CASSFRQRENTEAFF. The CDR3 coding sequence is TGTGCCAGCAGTTTTAGACAACGCGAGAATACTGAAGCTTTCTTT.